A single sample gave rise to the 14 T cell receptor beta chains below, sequenced in a study of beta chain features in type 1 diabetes. All of the isolated RNA was reverse transcribed, so expressed TCRB transcripts were sequenced. Clones were sequenced by immunoSEQ multiplex PCR, and TCRdb holds only the in-frame ones, with some missing. The sample shows 130,000 to 150,000 clones, about 7.1% of them seen only once. The sequenced sample consisted of central memory CD4+ T cells from blood. These receptors all stem from a woman in her 30s in good health.

The table lists this clone with many counts. V is TRBV5-1 and J is TRBJ2-1; 10 bases fit TRBD1. This CDR3 is 12 amino acids long. After removal of 4 bases from V and 13 bases from J, the junction contained 5 bases not matched to a gene. CDR1 is SGHRS and CDR2 is YFSETQ in the germline V gene. The CDR3 DNA is TGCGCCAGCAGCGCGGGACAGGGGACCCAGTTCTTC. As protein: CASSAGQGTQFF.

This clone was seen a few times. The chain combines TRBV5-1 with TRBJ2-1; 8 nucleotides align to TRBD1. Per the germline V gene, CDR1 is SGHRS and CDR2 is YFSETQ. The V and J ends lost 8 bases and 7 bases, in that order; junction bases with no gene match: 14. This CDR3 region has 15 residues. Written as DNA, the CDR3 is TGCGCCAGTCACTTCTCAGGGGGCGGGAAAAATGAGCAGTTCTTC. It translates to CASHFSGGGKNEQFF.

This clone was found a few times. The chain is built from TRBV2 and TRBJ2-2; no clear D gene. Between the trimmed V and J ends, which lost 6 bases and 0 bases, there was a span of 11 bases. Germline values: CDR1 SNHLY, CDR2 FYNNEI. The CDR3 contains 15 residues. This CDR3 reads CASSDLGTNTGELFF. DNA of the CDR3: TGTGCCAGCAGCGATCTGGGCACGAACACCGGGGAGCTGTTTTTT. The complete variable domain, with remaining parts taken from reference TRBV2 and TRBJ2-2, reads EPEVTQTPSHQVTQMGQEVILRCVPISNHLYFYWYRQILGQKVEFLVSFYNNEISEKSEIFDDQFSVERPDGSNFTLKIRSTKLEDSAMYFCASSDLGTNTGELFFGEGSRLTVL.

This clone was counted only a few times. The chain employs TRBV6-5 and TRBJ2-5; maybe TRBD1 (6 bases). Germline lookup yields CDR1 MNHEY and CDR2 SVGAGI. Deletions cut 6 bases from V and 3 bases from J, with 11 bases between. CDR3 length: 13 residues. The DNA of the CDR3 is TGTGCCAGCAGGGACAGTGATAAAGAGACCCAGTACTTC. Its translation: CASRDSDKETQYF.

The sample holds a few counts of this clone. This chain joins TRBV6-5 and TRBJ2-5; D not resolved. Per germline, CDR1 MNHEY and CDR2 SVGAGI. This CDR3 has 15 amino acids. Trimming removed 1 base at V and 5 bases at J, with 14 bases between. The CDR3: CASSYWASKQETQYF. As DNA, the CDR3 is TGTGCCAGCAGTTACTGGGCCAGTAAACAGGAGACCCAGTACTTC.

This clone turned up a few times. The rearrangement links TRBV18 to TRBJ1-5; 8 bases line up with TRBD1. The V gene's germline CDR1 is KGHSH and CDR2 LQKENI. This CDR3 region has 16 residues. The V and J ends lost 3 bases and 5 bases, in that order; junction bases with no gene match: 9. The CDR3 sequence is CASSPQTGARYQPQHF. In DNA form, the CDR3 reads TGTGCCAGCTCACCCCAGACAGGGGCGCGATATCAGCCCCAGCATTTT.

The sample holds many counts of this clone. The chain uses TRBV18 and TRBJ2-1; TRBD2 matches 7 bases. CDR1 and CDR2 (germline): KGHSH, LQKENI. The CDR3 is made up of 15 amino acids. J gave up 5 bases and V 0 bases, and 4 bases lay outside the gene matches. The CDR3 loop is CASSPPAGLHNEQFF. CDR3 in DNA: TGTGCCAGCTCACCACCAGCGGGACTTCACAATGAGCAGTTCTTC.

This clone was seen more than once but under ten times. The chain links TRBV21-1 to TRBJ1-1; the table's D call, TRBD1, was not checked against the DNA. TRBV21-1 is listed as a pseudogene. CDR3 length equals 15 residues. The chain's CDR3 is CASSKTTWPNTEAFF. The CDR3 DNA reads as TGTGCCAGCAGCAAAACAACCTGGCCGAACACTGAAGCTTTCTTT.

The V call is TRBV2, the J call TRBJ2-5, with TRBD1 matching over 7 bases. J lost 4 bases, V lost 4 bases, and 3 bases had no gene match. CDR1 and CDR2 (germline): SNHLY, FYNNEI. The CDR3 contains 13 residues. CDR3 loop: CASSGPGGETQYF. The CDR3 region has the DNA TGTGCCAGCAGTGGGCCAGGGGGAGAGACCCAGTACTTC.

This clone was counted ten times or more. CDR3 DNA: TGTGCCTGGAGTCGTACAGCTACCTACGAGCAGTACTTC. Encoded protein: CAWSRTATYEQYF. J is TRBJ2-7 and V is TRBV30; D unclear. Between the trimmed V and J ends, which lost 2 bases and 2 bases, there was a span of 10 bases. Looked up from germline, CDR1 is GTSNPN and CDR2 is SVGIG (reference sequence). The CDR3 spans 13 residues.

The table lists this clone with a few counts. J is TRBJ2-2 and V is TRBV7-9; D is possibly TRBD2 (5 bases). The CDR3 length is 15 residues. CDR1 is SEHNR, CDR2 FQNEAQ, per germline (reference sequence). The ends were cut back, 3 bases at V and 5 bases at J, with 13 bases in the middle. This chain's CDR3 is CASSFGGGRTGELFF. DNA of the CDR3: TGTGCCAGCAGCTTTGGTGGAGGAAGGACCGGGGAGCTGTTTTTT.

This clone has a handful of counts. V gene TRBV4-3 combines with J gene TRBJ2-2, with D perhaps TRBD2 (6 bases). The germline CDR1 and CDR2 sequences are LGHNA and YSLEER. V was cut by 4 bases and J by 3 bases, with 15 bases left in between. The CDR3 contains 16 residues. In DNA form, the CDR3 reads TGCGCCAGCAGCCGGATGGACTATGCGGACACCGGGGAGCTGTTTTTT. Its protein is CASSRMDYADTGELFF.

J is TRBJ2-7 and V is TRBV25-1; 11 bases are shared with TRBD2. The junction had 3 bases not matched to a gene; V was cut back by 3 bases and J by 2 bases. Germline CDR1 MGHDK, CDR2 SYGVNS. The CDR3 sequence is 15 residues long. CDR3 nucleotides: TGTGCCAGCAGTGATCGACTAGCGGGAACCTACGAGCAGTACTTC. This gives the protein CASSDRLAGTYEQYF.

This clone was seen a handful of times. This chain joins TRBV28 and TRBJ2-7; 11 nucleotides agree with TRBD2. V lost 6 bases to trimming and J lost 13 bases; unmatched junction nucleotides: 8. CDR1 is MDHEN, CDR2 SYDVKM, per germline. This CDR3 spans 12 amino acids. The CDR3 DNA reads TGTGCCAGCAGCACAACTAGCGGGAGAAAATACTTC. It yields the protein CASSTTSGRKYF.